What follows are 25 T cell receptor beta chains derived from one specimen sequenced in a study of beta chain features in type 1 diabetes. General study points: Moderate yet significant TCRB CDR3 shortening was seen in Type 1 diabetes patients in all four CD4+ subsets.

No antigens are known for them. The entirety of the isolated RNA underwent reverse transcription, so expressed TCRB transcripts were sequenced. Data came from immunoSEQ multiplex PCR; TCRdb stores just in-frame clones and leaves some out. The sample yields hundreds of thousands of clones, around an eighth seen once. Sequencing input: naive CD4+ T cells from blood. Source of these receptors: a man between 18 and 35 years old with type 1 diabetes.

There are a few counts of this clone. The V gene is TRBV21-1, the J gene TRBJ2-5; the listed D gene, TRBD2, was not tested against the DNA. TRBV21-1 is labeled a pseudogene. The CDR3 sequence is 12 residues long. In nucleotides, the CDR3 is TGTGCCAGCGCCCCCATCGGGGAGACCCAGTACTTC. Protein product: CASAPIGETQYF.

CDR3 nucleotide sequence: TGTGCCAGTAGTCCCTCCGGGACAGGGAACACTGAAGCTTTCTTT. Translated, it gives CASSPSGTGNTEAFF. The chain carries TRBV19 and TRBJ1-1; 8 nucleotides agree with TRBD1. CDR3 length: 15 amino acids. The ends lost 5 bases at V and 1 base at J; junction bases unmatched: 6. Germline lookup yields CDR1 LNHDA and CDR2 SQIVND (reference sequence).

V usage is TRBV10-3 and J usage is TRBJ2-3, with 11 bases identical to TRBD2. The CDR3 sequence is 16 residues long. Germline CDR1 and CDR2: ENHRY and SYGVKD. V was clipped by 0 bases and J by 4 bases; unmatched bases: 3. CDR3 bases: TGTGCCATCAGTGAGTCTGCTAGCGGGGGGCCAGATACGCAGTATTTT. Its protein is CAISESASGGPDTQYF.

The gene calls are TRBV7-9 and TRBJ2-3; 11 bases match TRBD2. V lost 5 bases and J lost 14; bases outside the gene matches: 9. The CDR3 covers 13 residues. CDR1 and CDR2 from the germline V gene are SEHNR and FQNEAQ (reference sequence). The CDR3 DNA follows: TGTGCCAGCAGCCCACAGACTAGCGGGGTTCGGTATTTT. Protein sequence: CASSPQTSGVRYF. Together with reference TRBV7-9 and TRBJ2-3, the CDR3 gives the full variable domain: DTGVSQNPRHKITKRGQNVTFRCDPISEHNRLYWYRQTLGQGPEFLTYFQNEAQLEKSRLLSDRFSAERPKGSFSTLEIQRTEQGDSAMYLCASSPQTSGVRYFGPGTRLTVL.

In its sample, this clone was seen a few times. The CDR3 DNA reads TGTGCCAGCAGAATGACCGCCTCCGGCTATGGCTACACCTTC. Translated, it gives CASRMTASGYGYTF. The genes are TRBV27 and TRBJ1-2; D gene unclear. Trimming removed 6 bases from V and 4 bases from J, with 15 bases in between. Looked up from germline, CDR1 is MNHEY and CDR2 is SMNVEV (reference sequence). The CDR3 runs 14 residues.

This clone was detected only a few times. The chain employs TRBV6-5 and TRBJ2-3, with D maybe TRBD1 (6 bases). The CDR3 runs to 15 residues. In germline, CDR1 is MNHEY, CDR2 SVGAGI. The V end was cut by 2 bases, the J end by 2 bases, with 11 bases between. The CDR3 loop is CASSYQRGITDTQYF. The CDR3, as DNA: TGTGCCAGCAGTTACCAGAGGGGGATCACAGATACGCAGTATTTT.

Concerning this clone: An end of the junction differs from the germline gene, which may be a read error. V gene TRBV7-7 combines with J gene TRBJ2-7; perhaps TRBD2 as D (5 bases). This CDR3 has 13 amino acids. Germline V gene sequence: CDR1 SSHAT, CDR2 FNYEAQ (reference sequence). The CDR3 is CASSLAWGYEQYF. The CDR3 DNA reads TGTGCTAGCAGCTTAGCGTGGGGTTACGAGCAGTACTTC.

The CDR3 is CASSEDINTGELFF. The DNA for the CDR3 is TGTGCCAGCAGTGAGGACATTAACACCGGGGAGCTGTTTTTT. The chain carries TRBV6-4 and TRBJ2-2, with D maybe TRBD1 (5 bases). The V gene's germline CDR1 is MRHNA and CDR2 SNTAGT. This CDR3 contains 14 residues. V dropped 3 bases and J dropped 2 bases, with 7 bases sitting between them.

The V call is TRBV6-6, the J call TRBJ1-2; D is uncertain. Germline CDR1 is MNHNY and CDR2 is SVGAGI (reference sequence). V shed 6 bases and J shed 7 bases, with 15 bases lying between them. CDR3 size: 13 residues. The CDR3 reads CASRPPVIGGYTF. CDR3 sequence (DNA): TGTGCCAGCAGACCCCCGGTGATCGGTGGCTACACCTTC.

The rearrangement joins TRBV10-2 to TRBJ2-7; D gene uncertain. The CDR3 totals 12 residues. CDR1 and CDR2 (germline): WSHSY, SAAADI. Trimming stripped 6 bases from V and 5 bases from J, with 11 bases between. This CDR3 reads CASSGWRNEQYF. CDR3 nucleotides: TGCGCCAGCAGCGGGTGGCGCAACGAGCAGTACTTC.

A few counts support this clone. The V and J genes are TRBV5-1 and TRBJ2-7; possibly TRBD2 for D (8 bases). This CDR3 has 14 amino acids. Per germline, CDR1 SGHRS and CDR2 YFSETQ. Between the trimmed V and J ends, which lost 6 bases and 4 bases, there was a span of 17 bases. The CDR3 sequence: CASTREGAMYEQYF. In DNA, the CDR3 is TGCGCCAGCACCCGGGAGGGGGCTATGTACGAGCAGTACTTC.

This clone has a handful of counts. V gene TRBV18 combines with J gene TRBJ2-7; D not certain. The CDR3 consists of 17 residues. Trimming stripped 2 bases from V and 7 bases from J, with 24 bases between. Looked up from germline, CDR1 is KGHSH and CDR2 is LQKENI. CDR3 nucleotides: TGTGCCAGCTCACCAGGGAATTACGAGTTTCGGAGACCGGAGCAGTACTTC. It is translated as CASSPGNYEFRRPEQYF.

The V call is TRBV30, the J call TRBJ1-2; possible D gene TRBD1, 5 bases. The CDR3 is 13 amino acids. Germline V gives CDR1 GTSNPN, CDR2 SVGIG (reference sequence). V dropped 3 bases and J dropped 4 bases, with 12 bases sitting between them. The CDR3 DNA is TGTGCCTGGAGCGCCCAGGGTTTCTATGGCTACACCTTC. It encodes CAWSAQGFYGYTF.

This sequence joins TRBV13 and TRBJ2-3; D unclear. The germline gives CDR1 PRHDT, CDR2 FYEKMQ (reference sequence). This CDR3 has 12 amino acids. Trimming shortened V by 4 bases and J by 6 bases, and 8 bases separated the two germline ends. The CDR3 DNA is TGTGCCAGCAGCTACAGTATGGATACGCAGTATTTT. Its protein product is CASSYSMDTQYF.

On this clone: Additional DNA sequences in this sample encode the identical CDR3. The V and J genes are TRBV28 and TRBJ2-1; no definite D call. The germline gives CDR1 MDHEN, CDR2 SYDVKM. The CDR3 spans 13 residues. V lost 6 bases, J lost 1 base, and 7 bases lay in between. The CDR3 bases are TGTGCCAGCAGCCCAGGATCCTACAATGAGCAGTTCTTC. Its translation: CASSPGSYNEQFF.

This clone has a handful of counts. V usage is TRBV10-3 and J usage is TRBJ2-5; no reliable D call. Germline CDR1 and CDR2: ENHRY and SYGVKD. The CDR3 totals 11 residues. The V end was cut by 7 bases, the J end by 1 base, with 4 bases between. CDR3 nucleotides: TGTGCCATCATGATCCAAGAGACCCAGTACTTC. Protein sequence: CAIMIQETQYF.

V and J are TRBV19 and TRBJ1-5; maybe TRBD1 (5 bases). V lost 6 bases and J 4 bases, leaving 16 bases between the germline ends. The CDR3 is 15 residues long. Germline V gives CDR1 LNHDA, CDR2 SQIVND (reference sequence). This CDR3 reads CASSLVQGGNQPQHF. The CDR3 DNA sequence: TGTGCCAGTAGCCTGGTCCAGGGCGGTAATCAGCCCCAGCATTTT.

V is TRBV9 and J is TRBJ2-7; D gene uncertain. This CDR3 region has 14 residues. CDR1 is SGDLS, CDR2 YYNGEE, per germline. V was cut by 4 bases and J by 0 bases, with 11 bases left in between. CDR3 DNA: TGTGCCAGCAGCTCGACGATAAACTCCTACGAGCAGTACTTC. Translation gives CASSSTINSYEQYF.

The sample holds a few counts of this clone. The chain couples TRBV2 to TRBJ2-1, with TRBD2 matching 7 bases. Per germline, CDR1 SNHLY and CDR2 FYNNEI. Losses at the gene ends were 7 bases for V and 5 bases for J; bases not matched to a gene: 2. This CDR3 contains 12 residues. As DNA, the CDR3 is TGTGCCAGCAACGGGGGGAACAATGAGCAGTTCTTC. It specifies CASNGGNNEQFF. The full variable domain, with the rest looked up from reference TRBV2 and TRBJ2-1, is EPEVTQTPSHQVTQMGQEVILRCVPISNHLYFYWYRQILGQKVEFLVSFYNNEISEKSEIFDDQFSVERPDGSNFTLKIRSTKLEDSAMYFCASNGGNNEQFFGPGTRLTVL.

The V call is TRBV19, the J call TRBJ1-5; TRBD1 agrees at 12 bases. V dropped 4 bases and J dropped 5; count of bases not matched to a gene: 3. This CDR3 has 15 residues. Germline CDR1 and CDR2: LNHDA and SQIVND (reference sequence). Here the CDR3 DNA reads TGTGCCAGTAGTACCCGGGACAGGGGGCATCAGCCCCAGCATTTT. Translating it yields CASSTRDRGHQPQHF.

The CDR3 protein is CASSVGSMNTEAFF. CDR3 bases: TGTGCCAGCAGTGTCGGCAGCATGAACACTGAAGCTTTCTTT. The chain joins TRBV2 to TRBJ1-1; the D is unclear. Trimming stripped 4 bases from V and 0 bases from J, with 9 bases between. This CDR3 comprises 14 residues. Germline CDR1 SNHLY, CDR2 FYNNEI.

This clone appeared a few times. CDR3 in amino acids: CASSSGDQPQHF. The CDR3 DNA sequence: TGCGCCAGCAGCAGTGGGGATCAGCCCCAGCATTTT. This sequence joins TRBV23-1 and TRBJ1-5; D remains ambiguous. TRBV23-1 is treated as an ORF (open reading frame) with a function not yet certain. This CDR3 contains 12 residues. V was shortened by 6 bases and J by 5 bases, with 8 bases between the two germline ends.

The chain employs TRBV6-1 and TRBJ2-7, with 8 nucleotides matching TRBD1. The CDR3 is 18 amino acids. V lost 2 bases to trimming and J lost 4 bases; unmatched junction nucleotides: 16. CDR1 MNHNS and CDR2 SASEGT come from the germline V gene. The CDR3 DNA follows: TGTGCCAGCAGTGAAAGGACAGGGAGAGACACGCGCGGGTACGAGCAGTACTTC. Residues: CASSERTGRDTRGYEQYF.

This clone has only a few counts. The chain employs TRBV11-2 and TRBJ2-4; D is undetermined. The germline V and J ends were trimmed by 7 bases and 3 bases, with 19 bases remaining between them. Germline CDR1 is SGHAT and CDR2 is FQNNGV. The CDR3 runs 16 residues. The CDR3 is CASTQNLEGFKNIQYF. The DNA of the CDR3 is TGTGCCAGCACTCAAAATCTAGAAGGGTTCAAAAACATTCAGTACTTC.

The V call is TRBV28, the J call TRBJ1-5, with TRBD1 matching 7 bases. The CDR3 runs to 16 residues. With V trimmed by 7 bases and J by 3 bases, 12 bases remained unmatched. Germline CDR1 is MDHEN and CDR2 is SYDVKM. Here the CDR3 reads CASNVPRQGVNQPQHF. CDR3 nucleotide sequence: TGTGCCAGCAACGTACCCAGACAGGGCGTCAATCAGCCCCAGCATTTT.